This T cell receptor beta chain appears in the sequencing data of a study of blood T cell repertoires in COVID-19. Study context: COVID-19 samples collected from the United States, Italy and Spain covered acute and convalescent phases. The analysed material was cDNA or gDNA that came from T cells, B-cell-depleted T cells, or PBMCs.

The CDR3 has 13 amino acids. The germline CDR1 and CDR2 sequences are GTSNPN and SVGIG (reference sequence). With 3 bases removed from V and 6 bases from J, the gap between germline ends came to 11 bases. Original methodology: By means of reference gene primer amplification, nucleated cell counts were estimated. TCRdb's table, derived via immunoSEQ multiplex PCR, lists solely in-frame clones and lacks some. The DNA was the basis for D and trimming; V, J and clone size are from that table. The sample includes 70,000 to 85,000 clones, approximately 90% seen only once; the top ten take around 5%. The source of this sequence is a woman between 55 and 75 years old with active COVID-19. The chain recombines TRBV30 with TRBJ2-2; D not resolved. The sequenced sample was peripheral blood. As DNA, the CDR3 is TGTGCCTGGAGCGGTATGTCCCCCGGGGAGCTGTTTTTT. It encodes CAWSGMSPGELFF.